This TCR beta chain is drawn from a study of T cell repertoires in ileal Crohn's disease. The wider study: 35% were active smokers at surgery; median disease duration was roughly eight years. Study-wide results and limits: High-frequency clones were more common in sorted CD8 than CD4 cells.

Stated time point: proximal margin of the surgical specimen (macroscopically non-inflamed). As for this clone: As yet, its antigen is unknown.

V lost 4 bases, J lost 12 bases, and 17 bases lay in between. CDR1 SGHNT and CDR2 YYREEE come from the germline V gene (reference sequence). The CDR3 contains 13 residues. The repertoire was sequenced with immunoSEQ multiplex PCR; TCRdb's copy has only in-frame clones and lacks some. The repertoire holds about 7,600 clones, with around 69% as singletons. The rearrangement uses TRBV5-4 and TRBJ2-1; perhaps TRBD1 as D (8 bases). What was sequenced was ileal tissue. The receptor was isolated from an adult with Crohn's disease. The CDR3 spells CASSPDRGGGQFF. Here the CDR3 DNA reads TGTGCCAGCAGCCCTGACAGGGGAGGGGGGCAGTTCTTC.